Listed below are T cell receptor beta chains from one sample, sequenced in a study of blood T cell repertoires in COVID-19. Clones were sequenced by immunoSEQ multiplex PCR, and TCRdb holds only the in-frame ones, with some missing. The sample consists of about 140,000 clones, roughly 84% of them appearing once. Input material: peripheral blood. The receptors come from a man aged 55-75 years with active or convalescent COVID-19. Each CDR3 is given with its conserved first and last residue. The D gene is left open where the match is weak. Not all rows give a size; the values are once, few, many and, for expanded clones, a class.

- TRBJ1-3 16 TRBD1 TRBV18 CASSEDRGSSGNTIYF TGTGCCAGCTCAGAAGACAGGGGGAGTTCTGGAAACACCATATATTTT
- TRBJ1-4 14 TRBD1 TRBV5-4 CASRIQGAGEKLFF TGTGCCAGCAGGATACAGGGGGCAGGTGAAAAACTGTTTTTT
few TRBJ2-7 14 TRBD1 TRBV5-6 CASSEQGKGYEQYF TGTGCCAGCAGCGAACAGGGGAAGGGTTACGAGCAGTACTTC
- TRBJ2-1 15 - TRBV5-5 CASSLGLGSYNEQFF TGTGCCAGCAGCTTGGGACTAGGGTCCTACAATGAGCAGTTCTTC
few TRBJ1-3 15 TRBD1 TRBV14 CASSQDYRGGYTIYF TGTGCCAGCAGCCAAGACTACAGGGGGGGATACACCATATATTTT
- TRBJ2-1 16 TRBD2 TRBV19 CASSRTSGSLYNEQFF TGTGCCAGTAGCCGGACTAGCGGGAGTTTGTACAATGAGCAGTTCTTC
- TRBJ1-3 16 TRBD1 TRBV6-1 CASSEHRGQGGNTIYF TGTGCCAGCAGTGAACACAGGGGGCAGGGTGGAAACACCATATATTTT
once TRBJ1-1 16 TRBD1 TRBV5-1 CASSLVTGHMNTEAFF TGCGCCAGCAGCTTGGTGACAGGGCATATGAACACTGAAGCTTTCTTT
- TRBJ1-3 16 - TRBV18 CASSPLRAGAGNTIYF TGTGCCAGCTCACCACTCCGTGCAGGGGCTGGAAACACCATATATTTT
few TRBJ2-2 16 TRBD1 TRBV12-5 CASGSPDRGNTGELFF TGTGCTAGTGGTTCCCCGGACAGGGGAAACACCGGGGAGCTGTTTTTT
few TRBJ1-1 13 - TRBV6-4 CASSASVNTEAFF TGTGCCAGCAGTGCCAGCGTGAACACTGAAGCTTTCTTT
- TRBJ1-5 15 TRBD1 TRBV19 CASRQGDGSHQPQHF TGTGCCAGTAGGCAGGGGGATGGAAGCCATCAGCCCCAGCATTTT
- TRBJ2-2 15 - TRBV5-1 CASSLPNRATGELFF TGCGCCAGCAGCTTGCCCAACAGGGCCACCGGGGAGCTGTTTTTT
once TRBJ1-4 15 TRBD1 TRBV19 CASSIGDRNLEKLFF TGTGCCAGTAGTATCGGGGACAGAAACCTTGAAAAACTGTTTTTT
- TRBJ2-1 13 TRBD2 TRBV9 CASSVWGGNEQFF TGTGCCAGCAGCGTATGGGGGGGCAATGAGCAGTTCTTC
once TRBJ2-1 16 TRBD2 TRBV13 CASSPFGGSAYNEQFF TGTGCCAGCAGCCCGTTCGGGGGGAGCGCTTACAATGAGCAGTTCTTC
- TRBJ1-6 15 TRBD1 TRBV10-3 CAIRAGTGTNSPLHF TGTGCCATCAGAGCCGGGACAGGGACAAATTCACCCCTCCACTTT
- TRBJ1-5 15 - TRBV7-2 CASSLAMSGNQPQHF TGTGCCAGCAGCTTAGCCATGTCGGGAAATCAGCCCCAGCATTTT
- TRBJ1-2 18 - TRBV4-1 CASSQIGLVWEQYDGYTF TGCGCCAGCAGCCAAATAGGTCTTGTCTGGGAGCAGTATGATGGCTACACCTTC
- TRBJ1-5 15 TRBD1 TRBV19 CASSIGQGVNQPQHF TGTGCCAGTAGTATAGGACAGGGAGTCAATCAGCCCCAGCATTTT
- TRBJ1-1 14 TRBD1 TRBV7-9 CASSLSTGDTEAFF TGTGCCAGCAGCCTATCGACAGGGGACACTGAAGCTTTCTTT
few TRBJ1-1 13 - TRBV11-2 CASSPQGWPEAFF TGTGCCAGCAGCCCGCAGGGTTGGCCTGAAGCTTTCTTT
once TRBJ1-1 13 - TRBV4-3 CASSHGGNTEAFF TGCGCCAGCAGCCACGGGGGGAACACTGAAGCTTTCTTT
- TRBJ2-5 15 - TRBV9 CASSVDSGGLETQYF TGTGCCAGCAGCGTAGACTCTGGGGGGTTGGAGACCCAGTACTTC
- TRBJ1-2 17 - TRBV30 CAWDRLGRGQRNYGYTF TGTGCCTGGGACCGATTGGGGAGGGGACAACGGAACTATGGCTACACCTTC
once TRBJ1-2 18 TRBD1 TRBV19 CASSIGDRVSFSVSGYTF TGTGCCAGTAGTATTGGGGACAGGGTTAGTTTCTCTGTAAGTGGCTACACCTTC
once TRBJ1-1 15 TRBD1 TRBV7-2 CASSSPPGTGGKAFF TGTGCCAGCAGCTCTCCCCCCGGGACAGGGGGTAAAGCTTTCTTT
few TRBJ1-2 15 - TRBV9 CASSTGLAANYGYTF TGTGCCAGCAGCACAGGCCTTGCGGCTAACTATGGCTACACCTTC
- TRBJ1-2 16 - TRBV11-3 CASSLEGFGTSYGYTF TGTGCCAGCAGCTTAGAAGGGTTTGGGACATCCTATGGCTACACCTTC
- TRBJ2-1 11 - TRBV9 CASSYINEQFF TGTGCCAGCAGTTATATTAATGAGCAGTTCTTC
- TRBJ2-3 17 TRBD2 TRBV10-1 CASSESGLAGVKDTQYF TGCGCCAGCAGTGAGTCGGGACTAGCGGGAGTGAAAGATACGCAGTATTTT
- TRBJ2-3 13 TRBD2 TRBV19 CASSGTSVDTQYF TGTGCCAGTTCCGGGACTAGCGTTGATACGCAGTATTTT
- TRBJ2-3 13 - TRBV7-9 CASSRTGTDTQYF TGTGCCAGCAGCCGTACAGGGACAGATACGCAGTATTTT
- TRBJ1-2 14 - TRBV9 CASSASTAGYGYTF TGTGCCAGCAGCGCCTCGACAGCGGGTTATGGCTACACCTTC
- TRBJ2-7 15 - TRBV6-2/TRBV6-3 CASSYRSDSTYEQYF TGTGCCAGCAGTTACCGATCGGACAGTACCTACGAGCAGTACTTC
once TRBJ2-3 18 TRBD2 TRBV4-3 CASSQDSAGGLRTDTQYF TGCGCCAGCAGCCAAGATTCAGCGGGGGGGCTCCGTACAGATACGCAGTATTTT
- TRBJ2-5 13 - TRBV5-1 CASSFGGQETQYF TGCGCCAGCAGCTTCGGGGGTCAAGAGACCCAGTACTTC
few TRBJ1-1 15 TRBD1 TRBV6-6 CASSHRGTGGTEAFF TGTGCCAGCAGTCATAGAGGGACAGGGGGCACTGAAGCTTTCTTT
- TRBJ2-3 16 - TRBV3-1/TRBV3-2 CASRNRQNFWGDTQYF TGTGCCAGCAGAAACAGACAGAATTTCTGGGGAGATACGCAGTATTTT
- TRBJ1-3 17 TRBD1 TRBV10-2 CASSTIAGGSSGNTIYF TGCGCCAGCAGTACAATCGCAGGGGGGTCATCTGGAAACACCATATATTTT
- TRBJ2-3 14 TRBD2 TRBV19 CASRTSGSTDTQYF TGTGCCAGTAGGACTAGCGGGAGCACAGATACGCAGTATTTT
- TRBJ2-7 14 - TRBV14 CASSQGRGPYEQYF TGTGCCAGCAGCCAAGGGCGAGGTCCCTACGAGCAGTACTTC
- TRBJ1-2 17 - TRBV5-6 CASSKFVGQGLISGYTF TGTGCCAGCAGCAAATTCGTTGGGCAGGGCTTGATCTCTGGCTACACCTTC
- TRBJ1-6 17 - TRBV4-1 CASSQDPQGMGNSPLHF TGCGCCAGCAGCCAAGATCCCCAGGGGATGGGGAATTCACCCCTCCACTTT
- TRBJ1-2 16 TRBD1 TRBV11-3 CASSLDRGTGRLGYTF TGTGCCAGCAGCTTAGATCGTGGGACAGGTCGGCTCGGCTACACCTTC
- TRBJ2-7 14 TRBD2 TRBV6-2/TRBV6-3 CASSTGLAGYEQYF TGTGCCAGCAGCACGGGACTAGCGGGCTACGAGCAGTACTTC
- TRBJ1-1 14 - TRBV12-5 CASGLGQMNTEAFF TGTGCTAGTGGTTTGGGACAGATGAACACTGAAGCTTTCTTT
- TRBJ2-3 16 TRBD2 TRBV9 CASSVYSAGGQDTQYF TGTGCCAGCAGCGTTTACTCAGCGGGGGGCCAAGATACGCAGTATTTT
- TRBJ2-1 14 TRBD2 TRBV6-5 CASRGLAANNEQFF TGTGCCAGCAGGGGACTAGCGGCGAACAATGAGCAGTTCTTC
- TRBJ1-2 13 - TRBV7-9 CASSSPGESGYTF TGTGCCAGCAGTTCCCCAGGGGAATCTGGCTACACCTTC